These 23 T cell receptor beta chains were all obtained from the same sample, sequenced in a study of T-cell memory formation after mild COVID-19. TCRdb ran MiXCR on the 5' RACE reads and lists one entry per CDR3 protein. The table lists about 140,000 distinct CDR3 sequences, more than 13% of them singletons, with roughly 28% in the top ten. Sequencing used PBMCs or a T cell subset sorted from them (not recorded which). These receptors originate from an adult woman who had mild COVID-19 (a few samples of this study predate the infection). Cell type and time point are not known.

The CDR3 DNA follows: TGCGCCAGCAGCCGAGAAACCTACAATGAGCAGTTCTTC. Translating gives CASSRETYNEQFF. This rearrangement joins TRBV4-1 to TRBJ2-1; D gene uncertain. The CDR3 covers 13 residues. Looked up from germline, CDR1 is MGHRA and CDR2 is YSYEKL. Trimming removed 4 bases at V and 2 bases at J, with 6 bases between.

V is TRBV15 and J is TRBJ2-1; perhaps TRBD2 as D (5 bases). The V and J ends lost 0 bases and 7 bases respectively, with 19 bases between them. The CDR3 covers 17 residues. Germline CDR1 is LNHNV and CDR2 is YYDKDF (reference sequence). The CDR3: CATSRDLLASSSNEQFF. The DNA for the CDR3 is TGTGCCACCAGCAGAGATCTTCTGGCTAGCAGTTCTAATGAGCAGTTCTTC.

This clonotype showed up just a few times. The chain combines TRBV3-1 with TRBJ2-5, with 8 nucleotides matching TRBD2. The ends lost 1 base at V and 1 base at J; junction bases unmatched: 8. Germline V gene sequence: CDR1 LGHDT, CDR2 YNNKEL (reference sequence). The CDR3 sequence is 17 residues long. In nucleotides, the CDR3 is TGTGCCAGCAGCCAAGGTGTGATAGCGGGGACCCAAGAGACCCAGTACTTC. It codes for CASSQGVIAGTQETQYF.

This sequence joins TRBV7-6 and TRBJ1-2; D remains ambiguous. Trimming stripped 5 bases from V and 2 bases from J, with 12 bases between. The CDR3 has 14 residues. Germline V CDR1 and CDR2: SGHVS, FNYEAQ. The CDR3 nucleotides read TGTGCCAGCAGCCCGAACAGCCTAAACTATGGCTACACCTTC. Translated: CASSPNSLNYGYTF.

This clonotype was recorded a few times. One end of the junction varies from germline; a read error may be responsible. The chain combines TRBV20-1 with TRBJ2-5; TRBD1 matches 7 bases. There are 13 residues in the CDR3. Germline V gene lookup returns CDR1 DFQATT and CDR2 SNEGSKA (reference sequence). In nucleotides, the CDR3 is TGCAGTGCCAGAGTCAGGGGGCAAGAGACCCAGTACTTC. Translating it yields CSARVRGQETQYF.

V usage is TRBV7-9 and J usage is TRBJ2-1; no firm D call. This CDR3 is built from 16 residues. Germline V gene sequence: CDR1 SEHNR, CDR2 FQNEAQ (reference sequence). Trimming left V 3 bases short and J 2 bases short, with 14 bases between. The CDR3: CASSFPSSVTYNEQFF. The CDR3 DNA follows: TGTGCCAGCAGCTTCCCTTCGAGCGTCACCTACAATGAGCAGTTCTTC.

This clonotype was recorded many times. The J gene is TRBJ2-1, the V gene TRBV6-6; 7 bases agree with TRBD2. The CDR3 has 15 amino acids. Germline CDR1 is MNHNY and CDR2 is SVGAGI (reference sequence). The V gene end was trimmed by 4 bases and the J gene end by 5 bases; junction bases not matched to a gene: 8. CDR3 DNA sequence: TGTGCCAGCAGTTCCATCATGGGGAGGGACAATGAGCAGTTCTTC. It yields the protein CASSSIMGRDNEQFF.

This clonotype was seen a few times. The chain has TRBV6-2 or TRBV6-3 and TRBJ2-2, with TRBD1 matching over 8 bases. J was trimmed by 5 bases and V by 8 bases; bases with no gene match: 7. This CDR3 is 14 amino acids long. Germline assignment: CDR1 MNHEY and CDR2 SVGEGT. The CDR3 region is CASLDREETGELFF. The CDR3 DNA reads as TGTGCCAGCTTGGACAGGGAAGAGACCGGGGAGCTGTTTTTT.

This chain connects TRBV12-3 or TRBV12-4 to TRBJ1-5; the D is unclear. V was shortened by 2 bases and J by 2 bases, with 10 bases between the two germline ends. CDR3 length: 15 amino acids. This CDR3 reads CASSLSNSGNQPQHF. For the CDR3, the DNA is TGTGCCAGCAGTTTATCTAACTCGGGCAATCAGCCCCAGCATTTT.

This clonotype appeared a few times. The chain has TRBV7-8 and TRBJ1-1; no reliable D call. Germline CDR1 SGHVS, CDR2 FQNEAQ. V gave up 4 bases and J gave up 0 bases, with 24 bases separating them. The CDR3 is made up of 19 amino acids. Here the CDR3 DNA reads TGTGCCAGCAGCTACCTGACACTAATACCTCCCGAGGTGAACACTGAAGCTTTCTTT. It translates to CASSYLTLIPPEVNTEAFF.

The CDR3 here is CASSGTPLQENTEAFF. The CDR3, as DNA: TGCGCCAGCAGTGGAACACCGCTCCAGGAGAACACTGAAGCTTTCTTT. The chain recombines TRBV5-1 with TRBJ1-1; unclear D gene. The CDR3 totals 16 residues. Deletions cut 5 bases from V and 1 base from J, with 18 bases between. CDR1 is SGHRS, CDR2 YFSETQ, per germline. The whole variable domain, remainder taken from reference TRBV5-1 and TRBJ1-1, is KAGVTQTPRYLIKTRGQQVTLSCSPISGHRSVSWYQQTPGQGLQFLFEYFSETQRNKGNFPGRFSGRQFSNSRSEMNVSTLELGDSALYLCASSGTPLQENTEAFFGQGTRLTVV.

The V and J genes are TRBV20-1 and TRBJ2-1; 13 bases match TRBD2. The CDR3 covers 14 residues. V lost 7 bases, J lost 3 bases, and 3 bases stayed unmatched. Germline values: CDR1 DFQATT, CDR2 SNEGSKA (reference sequence). As DNA, the CDR3 is TGCAGTGGGGGACTAGCGGGACACTACAATGAGCAGTTCTTC. This encodes CSGGLAGHYNEQFF.

This chain uses TRBV12-3 or TRBV12-4 with TRBJ2-6; the D is unclear. The CDR3 length is 15 residues. V dropped 6 bases and J dropped 1 base, with 10 bases sitting between them. The CDR3 coding sequence is TGTGCCAGCAGCCCTAGGGAATCTGGGGCCAACGTCCTGACTTTC. Amino acid sequence: CASSPRESGANVLTF.

This clonotype occurred a few times. The V call is TRBV27, the J call TRBJ2-1; D perhaps matches TRBD2 (6 bases). V was trimmed by 4 bases and J by 6 bases, leaving 13 bases between them. The V gene's germline CDR1 is MNHEY and CDR2 SMNVEV (reference sequence). The CDR3 spans 14 residues. CDR3: CASSSPGLTNEQFF. Here the CDR3 DNA reads TGTGCCAGCAGTTCCCCGGGACTCACCAATGAGCAGTTCTTC.

In this sample, this clonotype turned up a few times. The CDR3 DNA reads TGCGCCAGCAGCCAAGATCCGGGGGGATCTGCAGATACGCAGTATTTT. Protein product: CASSQDPGGSADTQYF. This chain connects TRBV4-1 to TRBJ2-3, with TRBD2 matching 7 bases. CDR3 length: 16 residues. Per germline, CDR1 MGHRA and CDR2 YSYEKL. V was pared by 0 bases and J by 4 bases, with 7 bases of the junction left unmatched.

The chain recombines TRBV6-5 with TRBJ2-1; D may correspond to TRBD1 or TRBD2 (6 bases each). Trimming took off 0 bases at V and 8 bases at J, with 20 bases between the two ends. The CDR3 contains 17 residues. The germline V gene encodes CDR1 MNHEY and CDR2 SVGAGI. CDR3 DNA sequence: TGTGCCAGCAGTTACTCGAGAGCAAGGGCTAGGGGGGATGAGCAGTTCTTC. This translates into CASSYSRARARGDEQFF.

This clonotype showed up just a few times. The genes are TRBV7-9 and TRBJ2-1, with D hard to call. Germline V gene data show CDR1 as SEHNR and CDR2 as FQNEAQ (reference sequence). This CDR3 has 15 residues. V lost 3 bases and J lost 0, with 9 bases in between. The DNA of the CDR3 is TGTGCCAGCAGCTTCCAGTCCCTCTCCTACAATGAGCAGTTCTTC. It translates to CASSFQSLSYNEQFF.

This clonotype turned up a few times. V gene TRBV29-1 combines with J gene TRBJ2-1, with D possibly matching TRBD1 (6 bases). Trimming removed 4 bases from V and 6 bases from J, with 16 bases in between. CDR3 length: 14 amino acids. The germline CDR1 and CDR2 sequences are SQVTM and ANQGSEA. CDR3 sequence: CSVVGIQGSNEQFF. DNA of the CDR3: TGCAGCGTTGTGGGGATACAGGGTTCCAATGAGCAGTTCTTC.

The genes are TRBV4-1 and TRBJ2-7, with TRBD2 matching over 8 bases. The ends lost 0 bases at V and 3 bases at J; junction bases unmatched: 7. This CDR3 contains 16 residues. Looked up from germline, CDR1 is MGHRA and CDR2 is YSYEKL. This CDR3 is CASSQEGTSGFYEQYF. In DNA form, the CDR3 reads TGCGCCAGCAGCCAAGAAGGCACTAGCGGCTTCTACGAGCAGTACTTC.

A few counts support this clonotype. The rearrangement links TRBV20-1 to TRBJ2-5; unclear D gene. The CDR3 length is 14 residues. V shed 5 bases and J shed 5 bases, with 18 bases lying between them. CDR1 is DFQATT and CDR2 is SNEGSKA in the germline V gene (reference sequence). The CDR3 nucleotides are TGCAGTGCTGCCCACTCGGACCTCTGGGAGACCCAGTACTTC. It yields the protein CSAAHSDLWETQYF.

This clonotype was detected a few times. The CDR3 DNA follows: TGTGCCAGCAGCTCGTGGACTAGCGGGGGACTCTACGAGCAGTACTTC. Protein sequence: CASSSWTSGGLYEQYF. V and J are TRBV7-3 and TRBJ2-7; the match to TRBD2 covers 13 bases. The germline V gene has CDR1 SGHTA and CDR2 FQGTGA. The CDR3 length is 16 residues. V lost 4 bases and J lost 3; bases outside the gene matches: 6.

In this sample, this clonotype turned up a few times. The chain couples TRBV7-3 to TRBJ1-2; D perhaps matches TRBD1 (5 bases). Trimming pared 5 bases from V and 10 bases from J, leaving 20 bases between. CDR3 length: 14 residues. CDR1 and CDR2 from the germline V gene are SGHTA and FQGTGA. CDR3 sequence: CASSPTTATLDYTF. The DNA for the CDR3 is TGTGCCAGCAGCCCGACGACAGCGACCCTTGACTACACCTTC.

Only a few counts were recorded for this clonotype. This chain uses TRBV7-6 with TRBJ2-1; D not certain. The CDR3 consists of 12 residues. Germline CDR1 reads SGHVS; CDR2 reads FNYEAQ. V lost 5 bases and J lost 6, with 8 bases in between. Here the CDR3 reads CASSLMANEQFF. Here the CDR3 DNA reads TGTGCCAGCAGCCTGATGGCCAATGAGCAGTTCTTC.